What follows describes a single T cell receptor (beta chain). The antigen is undetermined. The data belong to a study of cytomegalovirus exposure and HLA in healthy donors. General observations from the study: The records held CMV serostatus as the only immune exposure information. When analyzed later, the rates of TCR association showed variation by HLA locus, with DRB1 the most and HLA-C the fewest.

Losses at the gene ends were 6 bases for V and 0 bases for J; bases not matched to a gene: 4. Germline V gives CDR1 MGHRA, CDR2 YSYEKL. This CDR3 is built from 17 residues. 60 Vbeta and 13 Jbeta primers were used in PCR. In the original processing: The authors later counted roughly 76 million unique TCR beta chains, some 12 million of them shared. TCRdb's table, derived via immunoSEQ multiplex PCR, lists solely in-frame clones and lacks some. The V and J calls and the clone size are those of that table, but D and trimming were determined from the DNA. The sample shows fewer than 200,000 clones, 82% of them seen only once.

This clonotype was sampled from a girl between 10 and 17 years old in good health and CMV-seropositive. V is TRBV4-1 and J is TRBJ2-4, with 14 nucleotides matching TRBD2. The sequencing sample was made of PBMCs. Here the CDR3 DNA reads TGCGCCAGCAGGCAGGGACTAGCGGGAGCAGCCAAAAACATTCAGTACTTC. This gives the protein CASRQGLAGAAKNIQYF.